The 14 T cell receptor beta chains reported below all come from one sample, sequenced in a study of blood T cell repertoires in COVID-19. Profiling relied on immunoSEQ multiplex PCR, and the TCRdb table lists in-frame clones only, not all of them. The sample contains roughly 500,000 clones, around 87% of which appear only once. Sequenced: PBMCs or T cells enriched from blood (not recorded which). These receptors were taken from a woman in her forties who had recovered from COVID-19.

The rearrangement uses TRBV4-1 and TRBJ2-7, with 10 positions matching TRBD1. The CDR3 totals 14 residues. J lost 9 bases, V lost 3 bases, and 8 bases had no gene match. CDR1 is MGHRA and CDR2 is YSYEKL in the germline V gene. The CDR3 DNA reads TGCGCCAGCAGCCAGGCCGGGACAGGGGTTGGGCAGTACTTC. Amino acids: CASSQAGTGVGQYF.

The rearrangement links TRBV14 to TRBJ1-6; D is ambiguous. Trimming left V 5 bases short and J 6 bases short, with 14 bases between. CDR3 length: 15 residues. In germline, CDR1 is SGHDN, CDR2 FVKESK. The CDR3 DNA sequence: TGTGCCAGCAGCGTCGACATCCGTTTTAATTCACCCCTCCACTTT. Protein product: CASSVDIRFNSPLHF. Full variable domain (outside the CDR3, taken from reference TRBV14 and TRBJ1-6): EAGVTQFPSHSVIEKGQTVTLRCDPISGHDNLYWYRRVMGKEIKFLLHFVKESKQDESGMPNNRFLAERTGGTYSTLKVQPAELEDSGVYFCASSVDIRFNSPLHFGNGTRLTVT.

CDR3 region: CASSIRELNTEAFF. DNA for the CDR3: TGTGCCAGTAGTATTAGAGAGTTGAACACTGAAGCTTTCTTT. This chain uses TRBV19 with TRBJ1-1; D is unresolved. The ends were cut back, 3 bases at V and 0 bases at J, with 8 bases in the middle. The CDR3 runs to 14 residues. CDR1 LNHDA and CDR2 SQIVND come from the germline V gene (reference sequence).

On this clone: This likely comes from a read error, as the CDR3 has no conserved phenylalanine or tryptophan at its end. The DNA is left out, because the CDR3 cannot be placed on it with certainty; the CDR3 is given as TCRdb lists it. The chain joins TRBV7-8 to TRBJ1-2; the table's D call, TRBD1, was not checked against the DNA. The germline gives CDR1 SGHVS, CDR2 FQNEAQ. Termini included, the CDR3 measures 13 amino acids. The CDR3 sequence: CASSPDRTGRVRV.

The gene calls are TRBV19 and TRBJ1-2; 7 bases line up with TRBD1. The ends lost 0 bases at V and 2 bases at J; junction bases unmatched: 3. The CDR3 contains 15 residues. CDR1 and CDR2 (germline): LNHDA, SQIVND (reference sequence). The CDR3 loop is CASSIEGRGNYGYTF. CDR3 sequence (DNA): TGTGCCAGTAGTATAGAGGGCAGGGGGAACTATGGCTACACCTTC. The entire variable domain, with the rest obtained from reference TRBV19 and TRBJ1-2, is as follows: DGGITQSPKYLFRKEGQNVTLSCEQNLNHDAMYWYRQDPGQGLRLIYYSQIVNDFQKGDIAEGYSVSREKKESFPLTVTSAQKNPTAFYLCASSIEGRGNYGYTFGSGTRLTVV.

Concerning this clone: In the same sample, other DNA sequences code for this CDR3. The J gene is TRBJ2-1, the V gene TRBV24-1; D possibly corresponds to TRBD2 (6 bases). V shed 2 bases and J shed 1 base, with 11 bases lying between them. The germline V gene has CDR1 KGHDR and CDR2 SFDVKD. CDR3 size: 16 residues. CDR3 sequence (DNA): TGTGCCACCAGTGATTCTCTAGCGTCGTCCTACAATGAGCAGTTCTTC. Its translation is CATSDSLASSYNEQFF.

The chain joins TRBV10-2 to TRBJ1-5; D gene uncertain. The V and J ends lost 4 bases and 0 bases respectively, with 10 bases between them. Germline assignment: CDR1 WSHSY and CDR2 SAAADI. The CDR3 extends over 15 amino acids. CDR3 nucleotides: TGCGCCAGCAGTGGGGCAGGTTATAGCAATCAGCCCCAGCATTTT. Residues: CASSGAGYSNQPQHF.

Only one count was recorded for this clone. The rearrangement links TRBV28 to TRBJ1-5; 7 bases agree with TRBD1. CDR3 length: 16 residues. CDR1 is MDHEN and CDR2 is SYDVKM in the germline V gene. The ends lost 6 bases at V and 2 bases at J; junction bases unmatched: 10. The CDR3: CASREGAPGGNQPQHF. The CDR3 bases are TGTGCCAGCAGAGAGGGGGCTCCTGGGGGCAATCAGCCCCAGCATTTT.

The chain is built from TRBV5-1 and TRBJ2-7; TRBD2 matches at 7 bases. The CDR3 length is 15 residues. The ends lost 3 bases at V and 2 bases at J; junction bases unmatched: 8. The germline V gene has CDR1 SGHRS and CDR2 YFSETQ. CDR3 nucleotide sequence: TGCGCCAGCAGCTGGACCCTAGCGGACACCTACGAGCAGTACTTC. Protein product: CASSWTLADTYEQYF.

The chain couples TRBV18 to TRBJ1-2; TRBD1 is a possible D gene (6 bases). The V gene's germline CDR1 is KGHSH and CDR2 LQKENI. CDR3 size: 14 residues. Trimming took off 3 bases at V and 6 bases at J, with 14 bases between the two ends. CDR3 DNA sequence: TGTGCCAGCTCACCGTCGATGGGGGCGGATGGCTACACCTTC. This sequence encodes CASSPSMGADGYTF.

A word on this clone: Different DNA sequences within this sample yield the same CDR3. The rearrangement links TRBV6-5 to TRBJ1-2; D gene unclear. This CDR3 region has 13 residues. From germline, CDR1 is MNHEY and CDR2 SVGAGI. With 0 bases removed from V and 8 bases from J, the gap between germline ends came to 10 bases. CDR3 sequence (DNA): TGTGCCAGCAGTTACTCGAACCGCGGCGGCTACACCTTC. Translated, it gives CASSYSNRGGYTF.

The CDR3 sequence: CSVEVRGSGWTEAFF. CDR3 nucleotide sequence: TGCAGCGTTGAAGTGCGGGGGTCAGGGTGGACTGAAGCTTTCTTT. The V and J genes are TRBV29-1 and TRBJ1-1, with D maybe TRBD1 (5 bases). Trimming stripped 1 base from V and 5 bases from J, with 17 bases between. The CDR3 is 15 amino acids. CDR1 and CDR2 (germline): SQVTM, ANQGSEA.

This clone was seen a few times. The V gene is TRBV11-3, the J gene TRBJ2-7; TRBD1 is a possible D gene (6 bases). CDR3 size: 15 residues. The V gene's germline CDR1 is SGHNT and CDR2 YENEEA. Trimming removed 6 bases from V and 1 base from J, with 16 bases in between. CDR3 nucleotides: TGTGCCAGCAGTTATTACCTACAGGGTTCCTACGAGCAGTACTTC. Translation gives CASSYYLQGSYEQYF. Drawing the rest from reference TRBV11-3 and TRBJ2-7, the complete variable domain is EAGVVQSPRYKIIEKKQPVAFWCNPISGHNTLYWYLQNLGQGPELLIRYENEEAVDDSQLPKDRFSAERLKGVDSTLKIQPAELGDSAVYLCASSYYLQGSYEQYFGPGTRLTVT.

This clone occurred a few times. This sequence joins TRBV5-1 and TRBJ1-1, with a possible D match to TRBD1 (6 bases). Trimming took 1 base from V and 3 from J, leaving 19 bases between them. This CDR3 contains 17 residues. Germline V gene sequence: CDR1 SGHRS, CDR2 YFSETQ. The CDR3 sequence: CASSLRSRQDLDTEAFF. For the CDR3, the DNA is TGCGCCAGCAGCTTGCGGTCCCGACAGGATTTGGACACTGAAGCTTTCTTT.